One and the same sample provided the 22 T cell receptor beta chains below, sequenced in a study of blood T cell repertoires in COVID-19. Only in-frame clones appear in the TCRdb table, and some are missing; sequencing was by immunoSEQ multiplex PCR. The sample has about 160,000 clones; around 80% are singletons. The specimen sequenced was peripheral blood. All receptors derive from a human donor with acute or convalescent COVID-19. The donor label of this sample is uncertain.

V usage is TRBV2 and J usage is TRBJ1-4; TRBD1 matches 7 bases. J lost 8 bases, V lost 6 bases, and 12 bases had no gene match. The V gene's germline CDR1 is SNHLY and CDR2 FYNNEI. The CDR3 runs 15 residues. The CDR3 sequence is CASRTRQGSGEKLFF. The CDR3 region has the DNA TGTGCCAGCAGGACGAGACAGGGCTCTGGCGAAAAACTGTTTTTT.

This clone was detected a few times. The rearrangement uses TRBV19 and TRBJ1-2; possible D gene TRBD1, 6 bases. V lost 3 bases and J lost 3, with 11 bases in between. This CDR3 spans 14 amino acids. Germline V gene lookup returns CDR1 LNHDA and CDR2 SQIVND (reference sequence). The CDR3 DNA reads TGTGCCAGTAGTATCCCACAGGGATACTATGGCTACACCTTC. Its translation is CASSIPQGYYGYTF. The full variable domain, with the rest looked up from reference TRBV19 and TRBJ1-2, is DGGITQSPKYLFRKEGQNVTLSCEQNLNHDAMYWYRQDPGQGLRLIYYSQIVNDFQKGDIAEGYSVSREKKESFPLTVTSAQKNPTAFYLCASSIPQGYYGYTFGSGTRLTVV.

The chain links TRBV7-2 to TRBJ2-3; D gene unclear. The V gene lost 4 bases and the J gene lost 4 bases, with 12 bases spanning the gap. Germline CDR1 reads SGHTA; CDR2 reads FQGNSA. The CDR3 consists of 14 residues. The CDR3 loop is CASSSLGASDTQYF. In DNA, the CDR3 is TGTGCCAGCAGCTCCCTCGGAGCTTCAGATACGCAGTATTTT. Supplemented by reference TRBV7-2 and TRBJ2-3, the full variable domain reads GAGVSQSPSNKVTEKGKDVELRCDPISGHTALYWYRQSLGQGLEFLIYFQGNSAPDKSGLPSDRFSAERTGGSVSTLTIQRTQQEDSAVYLCASSSLGASDTQYFGPGTRLTVL.

The rearrangement joins TRBV5-6 to TRBJ1-4; possibly TRBD1 for D (6 bases). Looked up from germline, CDR1 is SGHDT and CDR2 is YYEEEE. Trimming shortened V by 4 bases and J by 3 bases, and 10 bases separated the two germline ends. The CDR3 consists of 14 residues. The DNA for the CDR3 is TGTGCCAGCAGCCCAGGACAGCCTAATGAAAAACTGTTTTTT. It is translated as CASSPGQPNEKLFF.

Ten or more counts support this clone. The V gene is TRBV10-3, the J gene TRBJ2-2; 7 bases are shared with TRBD1. V lost 6 bases and J lost 4; bases outside the gene matches: 5. The CDR3 extends over 14 amino acids. Germline V gene sequence: CDR1 ENHRY, CDR2 SYGVKD. The DNA for the CDR3 is TGTGCCATCAGGACAGGGTCGCGCACCGGGGAGCTGTTTTTT. Its translation is CAIRTGSRTGELFF.

The chain employs TRBV3-1 (or the pseudogene TRBV3-2) and TRBJ2-7; weak D call: TRBD1 (6 bases). Germline V gene data show CDR1 as LGHDT and CDR2 as YNNKEL (reference sequence). Trimming removed 4 bases at V and 3 bases at J, with 10 bases between. The CDR3 is 13 amino acids. CDR3 sequence: CASSRTEGYEQYF. The CDR3 nucleotides read TGTGCCAGCAGCCGGACAGAGGGCTACGAGCAGTACTTC.

CDR3 protein: CASRNRGQYGEAFF. CDR3 nucleotide sequence: TGTGCCAGCAGGAACAGGGGGCAATACGGGGAAGCTTTCTTT. V is TRBV6-5 and J is TRBJ1-1, with 9 positions matching TRBD1. The germline V gene encodes CDR1 MNHEY and CDR2 SVGAGI. The CDR3 sequence is 14 residues long. V lost 6 bases, J lost 8 bases, and 10 bases stayed unmatched.

The rearrangement uses TRBV30 and TRBJ1-2; the D is unclear. Per germline, CDR1 GTSNPN and CDR2 SVGIG (reference sequence). V was pared by 2 bases and J by 4 bases, with 23 bases between. The CDR3 covers 17 residues. Here the CDR3 DNA reads TGTGCCTGGAGTAGCCGTTTTCAGGCTTTGGGCTCCTATGGCTACACCTTC. Translation gives CAWSSRFQALGSYGYTF.

The chain combines TRBV10-3 with TRBJ2-3; possibly TRBD2 for D (6 bases). This CDR3 contains 15 residues. Germline loops: CDR1 ENHRY, CDR2 SYGVKD. The V and J ends lost 0 bases and 6 bases respectively, with 13 bases between them. CDR3 in DNA: TGTGCCATCAGTGAGTCCGGGAGCAGAGGTGATACGCAGTATTTT. It codes for CAISESGSRGDTQYF.

The gene calls are TRBV2 and TRBJ2-3, with a tentative D call TRBD2 (6 bases). Trimming removed 7 bases from V and 3 bases from J, with 17 bases in between. The germline CDR1 and CDR2 sequences are SNHLY and FYNNEI. There are 15 residues in the CDR3. This chain's CDR3 is CASIRGVGGTDTQYF. CDR3 in DNA: TGTGCCAGCATCCGCGGGGTGGGTGGAACAGATACGCAGTATTTT. Using reference TRBV2 and TRBJ2-3 for the parts outside the CDR3, the full variable domain is EPEVTQTPSHQVTQMGQEVILRCVPISNHLYFYWYRQILGQKVEFLVSFYNNEISEKSEIFDDQFSVERPDGSNFTLKIRSTKLEDSAMYFCASIRGVGGTDTQYFGPGTRLTVL.

The chain links TRBV25-1 to TRBJ2-3; no definite D call. The CDR3 runs to 12 residues. The V gene lost 3 bases and the J gene lost 1 base, with 2 bases spanning the gap. The V gene's germline CDR1 is MGHDK and CDR2 SYGVNS. The chain's CDR3 is CASSDGTDTQYF. For the CDR3, the DNA is TGTGCCAGCAGTGACGGCACAGATACGCAGTATTTT.

CDR3 DNA sequence: TGTGCCAGCAGCGCCCGGGACAGGAACTATGGCTACACCTTC. As protein: CASSARDRNYGYTF. The chain is built from TRBV7-2 and TRBJ1-2, with TRBD1 identical over 8 bases. The ends lost 5 bases at V and 2 bases at J; junction bases unmatched: 4. CDR1 is SGHTA and CDR2 is FQGNSA in the germline V gene. This CDR3 spans 14 amino acids.

The gene calls are TRBV11-2 and TRBJ1-2; no clear D. The germline gives CDR1 SGHAT, CDR2 FQNNGV. The CDR3 contains 14 residues. The V gene lost 5 bases and the J gene lost 0 bases, with 10 bases spanning the gap. CDR3 region: CASSRGSTNYGYTF. Written as DNA, the CDR3 is TGTGCCAGCAGCCGGGGTAGTACTAACTATGGCTACACCTTC.

V usage is TRBV4-1 and J usage is TRBJ2-6, with 8 bases identical to TRBD1. Trimming at V came to 1 base and at J to 3 bases, leaving 5 bases not matched to a gene. CDR1 and CDR2 from the germline V gene are MGHRA and YSYEKL. This CDR3 contains 17 residues. The CDR3 is CASSQGGTGYGANVLTF. The CDR3 DNA follows: TGCGCCAGCAGCCAAGGCGGGACAGGCTATGGGGCCAACGTCCTGACTTTC.

The V gene is TRBV5-1, the J gene TRBJ2-7, with D perhaps TRBD2 (6 bases). Looked up from germline, CDR1 is SGHRS and CDR2 is YFSETQ. This CDR3 is 14 amino acids long. V lost 0 bases to trimming and J lost 5 bases, with 12 bases between them. The CDR3 is CASSLAPGRNEQYF. In nucleotides, the CDR3 is TGCGCCAGCAGCTTGGCCCCGGGGAGGAACGAGCAGTACTTC. The full variable domain, completed using reference TRBV5-1 and TRBJ2-7, is KAGVTQTPRYLIKTRGQQVTLSCSPISGHRSVSWYQQTPGQGLQFLFEYFSETQRNKGNFPGRFSGRQFSNSRSEMNVSTLELGDSALYLCASSLAPGRNEQYFGPGTRLTVT.

The rearrangement uses TRBV20-1 and TRBJ2-7, with 7 bases matching TRBD1. The CDR3 consists of 14 residues. J gave up 5 bases and V 3 bases, and 10 bases lay outside the gene matches. CDR1 and CDR2 from the germline V gene are DFQATT and SNEGSKA (reference sequence). In DNA, the CDR3 is TGCAGTGCTAGTTCGTCTTTGCAGGGGGACGAGCAGTACTTC. It encodes CSASSSLQGDEQYF.

The chain is built from TRBV5-1 and TRBJ2-3; 9 bases align to TRBD1. The CDR3 is made up of 15 amino acids. The V and J ends lost 4 bases and 3 bases, in that order; junction bases with no gene match: 6. Germline assignment: CDR1 SGHRS and CDR2 YFSETQ. CDR3 protein: CASSTHGQGTDTQYF. The CDR3 DNA sequence: TGCGCCAGCAGCACTCACGGACAGGGGACAGATACGCAGTATTTT. Drawing the rest from reference TRBV5-1 and TRBJ2-3, the complete variable domain is KAGVTQTPRYLIKTRGQQVTLSCSPISGHRSVSWYQQTPGQGLQFLFEYFSETQRNKGNFPGRFSGRQFSNSRSEMNVSTLELGDSALYLCASSTHGQGTDTQYFGPGTRLTVL.

The CDR3 nucleotides are TGTGCCAGCAAAAGCGGGAACTGGCTTGGGAATGAGCAGTTCTTC. Protein sequence: CASKSGNWLGNEQFF. The chain has TRBV6-6 and TRBJ2-1; 7 positions agree with TRBD2. V dropped 7 bases and J dropped 7; count of bases not matched to a gene: 13. The CDR3 is 15 residues long. The germline V gene has CDR1 MNHNY and CDR2 SVGAGI (reference sequence).

V is TRBV4-1 and J is TRBJ2-3; 12 nucleotides align to TRBD2. Germline loops: CDR1 MGHRA, CDR2 YSYEKL. This CDR3 has 15 residues. V shed 1 base and J 8 bases; nucleotides not matched to a gene: 4. CDR3 coding DNA: TGCGCCAGCAGCCAAGCGGGACTAGCGGGTGGTACGCAGTATTTT. Its translation: CASSQAGLAGGTQYF.

V usage is TRBV7-2 and J usage is TRBJ2-3; 8 nucleotides line up with TRBD2. V trimming: 4 bases; J trimming: 4 bases; junction bases outside the gene matches: 4. Germline-derived CDR1 and CDR2 are SGHTA and FQGNSA. The CDR3 sequence is 14 residues long. The CDR3 DNA reads as TGTGCCAGCAGCTCGCCGGGGGGGCCAGATACGCAGTATTTT. This translates into CASSSPGGPDTQYF.

The rearrangement joins TRBV3-1 (or the pseudogene TRBV3-2) to TRBJ1-6, with a possible D match to TRBD1 (5 bases). This CDR3 has 16 amino acids. CDR1 is LGHDT and CDR2 is YNNKEL in the germline V gene (reference sequence). Trimming shortened V by 2 bases and J by 3 bases, and 11 bases separated the two germline ends. The CDR3, as DNA: TGTGCCAGCAGCCAATCAAGACAGTTCTATAATTCACCCCTCCACTTT. Translated, it gives CASSQSRQFYNSPLHF.

This clone was seen a single time. The rearrangement uses TRBV7-2 and TRBJ1-5; 11 positions match TRBD1. The germline V gene encodes CDR1 SGHTA and CDR2 FQGNSA. There are 16 residues in the CDR3. The V segment lost 4 bases and the J segment 4 bases; nucleotides outside the gene matches: 6. The CDR3 region is CASSYWTGGRNQPQHF. The CDR3 bases are TGTGCCAGCAGCTACTGGACAGGGGGCAGGAATCAGCCCCAGCATTTT.